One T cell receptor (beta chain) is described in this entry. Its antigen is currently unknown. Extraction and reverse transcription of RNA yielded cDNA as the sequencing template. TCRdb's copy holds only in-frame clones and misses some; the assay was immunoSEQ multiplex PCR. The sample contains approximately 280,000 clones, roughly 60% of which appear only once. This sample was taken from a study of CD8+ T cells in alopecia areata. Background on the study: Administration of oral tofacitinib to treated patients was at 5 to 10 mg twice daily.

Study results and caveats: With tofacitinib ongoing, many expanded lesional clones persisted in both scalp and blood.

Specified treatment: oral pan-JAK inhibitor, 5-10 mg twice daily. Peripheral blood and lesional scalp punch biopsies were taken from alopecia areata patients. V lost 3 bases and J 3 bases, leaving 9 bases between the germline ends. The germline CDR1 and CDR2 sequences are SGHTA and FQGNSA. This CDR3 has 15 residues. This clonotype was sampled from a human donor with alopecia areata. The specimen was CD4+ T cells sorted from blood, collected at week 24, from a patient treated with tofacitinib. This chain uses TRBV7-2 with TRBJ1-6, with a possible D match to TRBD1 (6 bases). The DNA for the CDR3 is TGTGCCAGCAGCTTGACAGGAGACTATAATTCACCCCTCCACTTT. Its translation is CASSLTGDYNSPLHF.